These T cell receptor beta chains were read from a single sample in a study of OX40 agonist ivuxolimab in advanced cancers. Clones were read by immunoSEQ multiplex PCR, and TCRdb kept only the in-frame ones, dropping some. Of 60,000 to 85,000 clones in the sample, 84% are singletons; the top ten hold around 6.6%. The source material was CD4+ or CD8+ T cells sorted from blood, sampled in a trial of the OX40 agonist ivuxolimab. The receptors originated from an adult with an advanced solid tumor such as melanoma, head and neck, liver or kidney cancer. CDR3s include the opening cysteine and the closing phenylalanine or tryptophan. D genes are given only for firm matches. The size entry is marked missing in some rows and otherwise reads once, few, many or a size class.

v_gene: TRBV11-3
abundance: NA
d_gene: TRBD1
j_gene: TRBJ1-1
CDR3nt: TGTGCCAGCAGCTTGGGGACAGGGCGGAACACTGAAGCTTTCTTT
CDR3aa: CASSLGTGRNTEAFF

v_gene: TRBV5-6
abundance: once
d_gene: TRBD2
j_gene: TRBJ2-5
CDR3nt: TGTGCCAGCAGCTTGAGGCTTAGCGGGGGTCCTTTGCGAACCCAGTACTTC
CDR3aa: CASSLRLSGGPLRTQYF

v_gene: TRBV9
abundance: NA
d_gene: TRBD1
j_gene: TRBJ2-2
CDR3nt: TGTGCCAGCAGTGCCGGGACAGGGGGAAAAAGCGGGAACACCGGGGAGCTGTTTTTT
CDR3aa: CASSAGTGGKSGNTGELFF

v_gene: TRBV2
abundance: NA
d_gene: TRBD1
j_gene: TRBJ1-1
CDR3nt: TGTGCCAGCGGAAGACAGGGTCGAACTGAAGCTTTCTTT
CDR3aa: CASGRQGRTEAFF

v_gene: TRBV18
abundance: NA
d_gene: NA
j_gene: TRBJ2-5
CDR3nt: TGTGCCAGCTCACCACGAGGCGAGACCCAGTACTTC
CDR3aa: CASSPRGETQYF

v_gene: TRBV10-2
abundance: NA
d_gene: TRBD2
j_gene: TRBJ2-3
CDR3nt: TGCGCCAGCAGTGAGTCGATAGCGGGGGGCACAGATACGCAGTATTTT
CDR3aa: CASSESIAGGTDTQYF

v_gene: TRBV5-1
abundance: NA
d_gene: NA
j_gene: TRBJ2-1
CDR3nt: TGCGCCAGCAGCAAGGGTAGCTCCTACAATGAGCAGTTCTTC
CDR3aa: CASSKGSSYNEQFF

v_gene: TRBV28
abundance: NA
d_gene: TRBD1
j_gene: TRBJ2-3
CDR3nt: TGTGCCTGGGGGACAGGCAAAGATACGCAGTATTTT
CDR3aa: CAWGTGKDTQYF

v_gene: TRBV7-3
abundance: once
d_gene: TRBD1
j_gene: TRBJ1-6
CDR3nt: TGTGCCAGCAGCTCGCAGGGGGCGCGAAATTCACCCCTCCACTTT
CDR3aa: CASSSQGARNSPLHF

v_gene: TRBV2
abundance: NA
d_gene: NA
j_gene: TRBJ2-7
CDR3nt: TGTGCCAGCAGGGAGGACGAACTGCGGGAGCAGTACTTC
CDR3aa: CASREDELREQYF

v_gene: TRBV5-1
abundance: once
d_gene: NA
j_gene: TRBJ2-5
CDR3nt: TGCGCCAGCAGCTTGCAACAGGGAGGGGAGACCCAGTACTTC
CDR3aa: CASSLQQGGETQYF

v_gene: TRBV6-4
abundance: NA
d_gene: NA
j_gene: TRBJ2-1
CDR3nt: TGTGCCAGCAGTGAGGGAAGCTCCTACAATGAGCAGTTCTTC
CDR3aa: CASSEGSSYNEQFF

v_gene: TRBV7-6
abundance: NA
d_gene: NA
j_gene: TRBJ2-7
CDR3nt: TGTGCCAGCAGCAAGGGGACCGAGAGCTCCTACGAGCAGTACTTC
CDR3aa: CASSKGTESSYEQYF

v_gene: TRBV27
abundance: NA
d_gene: NA
j_gene: TRBJ1-5
CDR3nt: TGTGCCAGCAGTCCCTTTATTACAGGGAGGCTAGGTCAGCCCCAGCATTTT
CDR3aa: CASSPFITGRLGQPQHF